A single sample gave rise to the 20 T cell receptor beta chains below, sequenced in a study of control samples from healthy donors and cancer patients. Produced via immunoSEQ multiplex PCR; TCRdb's table is partial and in-frame only. The sample has around 100,000 clones, about 90% seen once. Sequenced input: blood. These receptors originate from a woman between 45 and 60 years old in good health.

V is TRBV7-9 and J is TRBJ1-4; weak D call: TRBD1 (5 bases). Germline V CDR1 and CDR2: SEHNR, FQNEAQ (reference sequence). The CDR3 has 15 residues. Trimming removed 5 bases from V and 7 bases from J, with 17 bases in between. CDR3 sequence reads: CASSPWGEGSEKLFF. CDR3 bases: TGTGCCAGCAGCCCCTGGGGGGAGGGTTCTGAAAAACTGTTTTTT. Using reference TRBV7-9 and TRBJ1-4 for the parts outside the CDR3, the full variable domain is DTGVSQNPRHKITKRGQNVTFRCDPISEHNRLYWYRQTLGQGPEFLTYFQNEAQLEKSRLLSDRFSAERPKGSFSTLEIQRTEQGDSAMYLCASSPWGEGSEKLFFGSGTQLSVL.

V usage is TRBV10-3 and J usage is TRBJ2-7; D might be TRBD2 (5 bases). V shed 11 bases and J shed 6 bases, with 20 bases lying between them. The germline V gene has CDR1 ENHRY and CDR2 SYGVKD. The CDR3 is 13 residues long. This CDR3 is CASTGSTGVEQYF. CDR3 sequence (DNA): TGTGCCTCCACGGGGTCAACGGGTGTCGAGCAGTACTTC.

The CDR3, as DNA: TGCGCCAGCAGCTTGGGAGAAGGGGATGGGGCCAACGTCCTGACTTTC. It yields the protein CASSLGEGDGANVLTF. V is TRBV5-1 and J is TRBJ2-6; a possible D gene is TRBD1 (5 bases). Germline CDR1 SGHRS, CDR2 YFSETQ. This CDR3 comprises 16 residues. V was clipped by 0 bases and J by 3 bases, with 10 bases between them.

This clone was recorded once. V gene TRBV11-2 combines with J gene TRBJ1-3; a possible D gene is TRBD1 (5 bases). This CDR3 comprises 17 residues. CDR1 and CDR2 from the germline V gene are SGHAT and FQNNGV. V was cut by 1 base and J by 3 bases, with 16 bases left in between. CDR3 nucleotide sequence: TGTGCCAGCAGCTTAGCGGTTGGCAGGGCTTTTGGAAACACCATATATTTT. Translating it yields CASSLAVGRAFGNTIYF.

This chain links TRBV9 with TRBJ2-3; the D is unclear. Trimming left V 3 bases short and J 2 bases short, with 19 bases between. The CDR3 has 17 residues. Germline lookup yields CDR1 SGDLS and CDR2 YYNGEE. This chain's CDR3 is CASSDSYDAGVTDTQYF. The CDR3 coding sequence is TGTGCCAGCAGCGATTCTTACGACGCAGGAGTCACAGATACGCAGTATTTT.

The rearrangement uses TRBV7-9 and TRBJ2-7, with TRBD1 matching 7 bases. The length of the CDR3 is 13 residues. V shed 9 bases and J 5 bases; nucleotides not matched to a gene: 10. Germline-derived CDR1 and CDR2 are SEHNR and FQNEAQ (reference sequence). The CDR3 sequence: CASRDSVSHEQYV. The DNA of the CDR3 is TGTGCCAGTAGGGACAGTGTATCCCACGAGCAGTACGTC.

This chain joins TRBV4-3 and TRBJ1-1; D unclear. Germline lookup yields CDR1 LGHNA and CDR2 YSLEER. V dropped 2 bases and J dropped 1 base, with 5 bases sitting between them. The CDR3 totals 13 residues. The CDR3 DNA follows: TGCGCCAGCAGCCAATGGAGGAACACTGAAGCTTTCTTT. This codes for CASSQWRNTEAFF.

The chain uses TRBV3-1 (or the pseudogene TRBV3-2) and TRBJ1-3; D is perhaps TRBD1 (6 bases). V was trimmed by 1 base and J by 3 bases, leaving 19 bases between them. Germline loops: CDR1 LGHDT, CDR2 YNNKEL (reference sequence). The CDR3 has 18 amino acids. Written as DNA, the CDR3 is TGTGCCAGCAGCCAAGGAGGCGAGCCAGGGGTTAGTGGAAACACCATATATTTT. Residues: CASSQGGEPGVSGNTIYF.

This clone was recorded once. In nucleotides, the CDR3 is TGCGCCAGCAGCTGGATTCCGGACAGGGTGACAGATACGCAGTATTTT. Protein sequence: CASSWIPDRVTDTQYF. This rearrangement joins TRBV5-1 to TRBJ2-3, with 8 bases matching TRBD1. CDR1 is SGHRS, CDR2 YFSETQ, per germline. Trimming cost V 3 bases and J 3 bases; bases outside gene matches: 9. The CDR3 totals 16 residues. Complete variable domain (other parts from reference TRBV5-1 and TRBJ2-3): KAGVTQTPRYLIKTRGQQVTLSCSPISGHRSVSWYQQTPGQGLQFLFEYFSETQRNKGNFPGRFSGRQFSNSRSEMNVSTLELGDSALYLCASSWIPDRVTDTQYFGPGTRLTVL.

This clone has just one count. The rearrangement joins TRBV6-5 to TRBJ1-1; tentative D call: TRBD1 (6 bases). The germline V gene has CDR1 MNHEY and CDR2 SVGAGI. This CDR3 contains 15 residues. V shed 6 bases and J shed 1 base, with 15 bases lying between them. The CDR3 is CASSREGTWNTEAFF. Written as DNA, the CDR3 is TGTGCCAGCAGCCGGGAAGGGACATGGAACACTGAAGCTTTCTTT.

V gene TRBV10-3 combines with J gene TRBJ2-7, with D perhaps TRBD2 (6 bases). Germline CDR1 and CDR2: ENHRY and SYGVKD. The CDR3 extends over 13 amino acids. Deletions cut 4 bases from V and 7 bases from J, with 14 bases between. CDR3 in DNA: TGTGCCATCAGTGCTCGGGGCCGGGGGGAGCAGTACGTC. It encodes CAISARGRGEQYV.

The gene calls are TRBV4-3 and TRBJ2-5; 8 positions agree with TRBD1. Germline CDR1 LGHNA, CDR2 YSLEER. J gave up 4 bases and V 0 bases, and 7 bases lay outside the gene matches. This CDR3 has 16 amino acids. The CDR3 here is CASSQDAPTGAETQYF. CDR3 nucleotide sequence: TGCGCCAGCAGCCAAGACGCCCCGACAGGGGCAGAGACCCAGTACTTC.

The chain recombines TRBV5-6 with TRBJ2-7, with D perhaps assigned TRBD1 or TRBD2 (7 bases each). The CDR3 has 16 amino acids. With 0 bases removed from V and 9 bases from J, the gap between germline ends came to 22 bases. Germline loops: CDR1 SGHDT, CDR2 YYEEEE. The CDR3 DNA is TGTGCCAGCAGCTTGGCCAGGGGGGGGCCCCTGGGAGGGCAGTACTTC. This codes for CASSLARGGPLGGQYF.

V is TRBV24-1 and J is TRBJ2-7; D uncertain. Germline assignment: CDR1 KGHDR and CDR2 SFDVKD. The CDR3 totals 16 residues. V was clipped by 4 bases and J by 0 bases, with 15 bases between them. The CDR3 nucleotides read TGTGCCACCAGTGAGATCTACACACCCAGCTCCTACGAGCAGTACTTC. Encoded protein: CATSEIYTPSSYEQYF.

The chain links TRBV5-1 to TRBJ2-7, with TRBD1 identical over 8 bases. The V gene's germline CDR1 is SGHRS and CDR2 YFSETQ. This CDR3 is built from 15 residues. The V gene end was trimmed by 0 bases and the J gene end by 5 bases; junction bases not matched to a gene: 7. CDR3 DNA: TGCGCCAGCAGCTTGGTTCGGACAGGGTCGGACGAGCAGTACTTC. This translates into CASSLVRTGSDEQYF.

J is TRBJ2-5 and V is TRBV24-1; D gene ambiguous. Between the trimmed V and J ends, which lost 2 bases and 4 bases, there was a span of 4 bases. Germline V lookup: CDR1 KGHDR, CDR2 SFDVKD. The CDR3 runs to 12 residues. The CDR3 coding sequence is TGTGCCACCAGTGATTCCCCAGAGACCCAGTACTTC. Its translation: CATSDSPETQYF.

This clone was seen a single time. J is TRBJ2-1 and V is TRBV5-1; 9 bases agree with TRBD1. V was pared by 4 bases and J by 8 bases, with 4 bases of the junction left unmatched. The CDR3 length is 13 residues. Germline V CDR1 and CDR2: SGHRS, YFSETQ. The CDR3 sequence is CASSAGTGHEQFF. The DNA of the CDR3 is TGCGCCAGCAGCGCCGGGACAGGGCATGAGCAGTTCTTC.

This chain joins TRBV7-2 and TRBJ2-7; D is possibly TRBD1 (7 bases). Trimming removed 2 bases at V and 3 bases at J, with 14 bases between. CDR1 is SGHTA and CDR2 is FQGNSA in the germline V gene. The CDR3 has 15 amino acids. CDR3 sequence: CASSLSSGGGYEQYV. The CDR3 DNA sequence: TGTGCCAGCAGCTTATCGTCAGGGGGAGGCTACGAGCAGTACGTC.

V usage is TRBV5-6 and J usage is TRBJ1-6, with D tentatively TRBD1 (6 bases). CDR1 SGHDT and CDR2 YYEEEE come from the germline V gene. V was trimmed by 7 bases and J by 0 bases, leaving 14 bases between them. The CDR3 sequence is 16 residues long. This CDR3 is CASLSTGSSYNSPLHF. Here the CDR3 DNA reads TGTGCCAGCCTTAGTACAGGGAGCTCCTATAATTCACCCCTCCACTTT. Looking up the rest from reference TRBV5-6 and TRBJ1-6 gives the full variable domain: DAGVTQSPTHLIKTRGQQVTLRCSPKSGHDTVSWYQQALGQGPQFIFQYYEEEERQRGNFPDRFSGHQFPNYSSELNVNALLLGDSALYLCASLSTGSSYNSPLHFGNGTRLTVT.

This chain joins TRBV7-9 and TRBJ2-3; 12 nucleotides agree with TRBD2. Germline V CDR1 and CDR2: SEHNR, FQNEAQ (reference sequence). Trimming at V came to 3 bases and at J to 1 base, leaving 5 bases not matched to a gene. CDR3 size: 17 residues. CDR3 coding DNA: TGTGCCAGCAGCTTGTCGACTAGCGGGAGTCGCACAGATACGCAGTATTTT. This translates into CASSLSTSGSRTDTQYF.